This T cell receptor (beta chain) was profiled in a study of graft-versus-host responses after intestinal transplantation. Overall study: Each recipient received a multivisceral, liver-intestinal, or isolated intestinal graft.

Points on this clone: Its antigen remains unidentified.

Per the germline V gene, CDR1 is LNHDA and CDR2 is SQIVND (reference sequence). This CDR3 is built from 22 residues. With V trimmed by 5 bases and J by 0 bases, 17 bases remained unmatched. This table comes from immunoSEQ multiplex PCR, and its TCRdb copy is limited to in-frame clones, with some not included. The sample lists about 90,000 clones; approximately 92% were seen once. Overall study findings and caveats: Early post-transplant declines in HvG were associated with peak levels of circulating GvH clones. Some GvH clones were seen earlier in gut or blood, suggesting intestinal origin.

The sequences come from unstimulated CD8+ T cells sorted from spleen or lymph node cells, collected before transplant. The genes are TRBV19 and TRBJ2-1; TRBD2 matches 15 bases. The source is a human donor who was the organ donor for an intestinal transplant. The CDR3 region is CASSPSPWGLAGGKSSYNEQFF. The DNA of the CDR3 is TGTGCCAGTAGTCCGAGCCCTTGGGGACTAGCGGGAGGAAAGAGCTCCTACAATGAGCAGTTCTTC.